This T cell receptor beta chain derives from a study of blood T cell repertoires in COVID-19. Germline V CDR1 and CDR2: SQVTM, ANQGSEA. The CDR3 consists of 14 residues. V dropped 7 bases and J dropped 6; count of bases not matched to a gene: 12. In the original analysis: Cell counts per sample came from amplifying reference gene primers. Generated by immunoSEQ multiplex PCR, the TCRdb table keeps only in-frame clones and is missing some. Clonal size and the V and J genes are those of that table, whereas D and trimming came from the DNA. This sample has 360,000 or so clones, with 85% to 90% found just once.

The V and J genes are TRBV29-1 and TRBJ2-1, with 7 bases aligning to TRBD2. The clonotype originates from a woman in her 30s who had been exposed to COVID-19. The material sequenced was PBMCs or T cells enriched from blood (not recorded which). CDR3 region: CSAGGLPIGNEQFF. The CDR3 bases are TGCAGCGCCGGGGGACTACCTATCGGCAATGAGCAGTTCTTC.